The 30 T cell receptor beta chains below were found in one sample sequenced in a study of blood T cell repertoires in COVID-19. Assay used: immunoSEQ multiplex PCR; TCRdb lists only in-frame clones, some missing. Seen here are roughly 150,000 clones, around 83% observed once, and the top ten hold roughly a fifth. Sample: peripheral blood. These receptors came from a woman aged 65 to 85 who had recovered from COVID-19.

The V call is TRBV5-5, the J call TRBJ2-1; TRBD2 might be the D (6 bases). Deletions cut 6 bases from V and 8 bases from J, with 21 bases between. The germline CDR1 and CDR2 sequences are SGHKS and YYEKEE (reference sequence). CDR3 length: 15 residues. CDR3: CASTPPWRDGDEQFF. The CDR3 DNA reads as TGTGCCAGCACCCCCCCCTGGCGGGATGGGGATGAGCAGTTCTTC.

This clone was observed a single time. The J gene is TRBJ2-5, the V gene TRBV5-5; 11 bases map to TRBD2. Germline CDR1 is SGHKS and CDR2 is YYEKEE (reference sequence). V lost 2 bases to trimming and J lost 4 bases; unmatched junction nucleotides: 1. CDR3 length: 14 residues. The CDR3 loop reads CASSLGTSGETQYF. In DNA form, the CDR3 reads TGTGCCAGCAGCTTAGGGACTAGCGGAGAGACCCAGTACTTC. Supplemented by reference TRBV5-5 and TRBJ2-5, the full variable domain reads DAGVTQSPTHLIKTRGQQVTLRCSPISGHKSVSWYQQVLGQGPQFIFQYYEKEERGRGNFPDRFSARQFPNYSSELNVNALLLGDSALYLCASSLGTSGETQYFGPGTRLLVL.

This clone appeared many times. V gene TRBV7-9 combines with J gene TRBJ1-1; no clear D. Per the germline V gene, CDR1 is SEHNR and CDR2 is FQNEAQ (reference sequence). CDR3 size: 13 residues. The V gene lost 1 base and the J gene lost 6 bases, with 9 bases spanning the gap. The CDR3 spells CASSLVPSAEAFF. The CDR3 nucleotides are TGTGCCAGCAGCTTAGTCCCCAGCGCTGAAGCTTTCTTT.

The chain carries TRBV7-3 and TRBJ2-5; D might be TRBD2 (7 bases). Germline V gene lookup returns CDR1 SGHTA and CDR2 FQGTGA. V was cut by 2 bases and J by 5 bases, with 27 bases left in between. The CDR3 length is 19 residues. CDR3 protein: CASSLLGGPGRAAGETQYF. The CDR3 DNA is TGTGCCAGCAGCTTATTAGGGGGGCCGGGGAGGGCCGCGGGGGAGACCCAGTACTTC. The variable domain in full, completed from reference TRBV7-3 and TRBJ2-5, reads GAGVSQTPSNKVTEKGKYVELRCDPISGHTALYWYRQSLGQGPEFLIYFQGTGAADDSGLPNDRFFAVRPEGSVSTLKIQRTERGDSAVYLCASSLLGGPGRAAGETQYFGPGTRLLVL.

The chain has TRBV30 and TRBJ2-3; D may be TRBD1 (6 bases). This CDR3 is built from 13 residues. Trimming removed 0 bases from V and 3 bases from J, with 7 bases in between. Germline V gene sequence: CDR1 GTSNPN, CDR2 SVGIG (reference sequence). The CDR3 region is CAWSVQGTDTQYF. DNA for the CDR3: TGTGCCTGGAGTGTCCAGGGGACAGATACGCAGTATTTT.

J is TRBJ1-1 and V is TRBV7-2, with D perhaps matching TRBD1 (6 bases). CDR3 size: 13 residues. The V gene lost 5 bases and the J gene lost 6 bases, with 13 bases spanning the gap. Germline CDR1 is SGHTA and CDR2 is FQGNSA. CDR3 DNA sequence: TGTGCCAGCAGCCAGGAGGGGGGGGCTGAAGCTTTCTTT. Protein sequence: CASSQEGGAEAFF.

This sequence joins TRBV25-1 and TRBJ2-5; 10 bases line up with TRBD1. The germline CDR1 and CDR2 sequences are MGHDK and SYGVNS. V dropped 4 bases and J dropped 6; count of bases not matched to a gene: 8. The CDR3 extends over 15 amino acids. As DNA, the CDR3 is TGTGCCAGCAGTGGGCCGGGACAGGGGAGAAAGACCCAGTACTTC. Translation: CASSGPGQGRKTQYF.

The V and J genes are TRBV7-2 and TRBJ2-1, with 11 nucleotides matching TRBD2. This CDR3 spans 15 amino acids. V shed 5 bases, J shed 9 bases, and the junction held 9 bases outside the gene matches. Per the germline V gene, CDR1 is SGHTA and CDR2 is FQGNSA. This CDR3 is CASSPTLAGAGEQFF. CDR3 sequence (DNA): TGTGCCAGCAGCCCCACACTAGCGGGAGCGGGTGAGCAGTTCTTC. Full variable domain (missing parts from reference TRBV7-2 and TRBJ2-1): GAGVSQSPSNKVTEKGKDVELRCDPISGHTALYWYRQSLGQGLEFLIYFQGNSAPDKSGLPSDRFSAERTGGSVSTLTIQRTQQEDSAVYLCASSPTLAGAGEQFFGPGTRLTVL.

This clone came up once. The chain carries TRBV12-2 and TRBJ1-5. TRBV12-2 is listed as a pseudogene. CDR3 size: 15 residues. CDR3 nucleotide sequence: TGTGCAAGTCGCTGGGAGGGTAGTTTTAATCAGCCCCAGCATTTT. Its protein product is CASRWEGSFNQPQHF.

V gene TRBV27 combines with J gene TRBJ1-1; D ambiguous. Trimming pared 6 bases from V and 4 bases from J, leaving 12 bases between. This CDR3 is built from 13 residues. The germline gives CDR1 MNHEY, CDR2 SMNVEV (reference sequence). CDR3 DNA: TGTGCCAGCAGGACCACAGTTGGCACTGAAGCTTTCTTT. The encoded protein is CASRTTVGTEAFF.

The V and J genes are TRBV5-6 and TRBJ2-1; TRBD2 aligns across 12 bases. The V and J ends lost 0 bases and 6 bases, in that order; junction bases with no gene match: 10. The germline V gene has CDR1 SGHDT and CDR2 YYEEEE. The CDR3 sequence is 18 residues long. CDR3 residues: CASSLGTSGNRVLNEQFF. The DNA for the CDR3 is TGTGCCAGCAGCTTGGGGACTAGCGGGAACCGCGTACTCAATGAGCAGTTCTTC.

V and J are TRBV6-5 and TRBJ1-5; 7 nucleotides agree with TRBD1. This CDR3 contains 15 residues. V was clipped by 6 bases and J by 5 bases; unmatched bases: 10. Looked up from germline, CDR1 is MNHEY and CDR2 is SVGAGI. The CDR3 DNA reads TGTGCCAGCAGGGGATCGACAGGGAGCGATCAGCCCCAGCATTTT. It specifies CASRGSTGSDQPQHF.

V and J are TRBV5-1 and TRBJ1-5; weak D call: TRBD1 (5 bases). The V and J ends lost 0 bases and 3 bases respectively, with 13 bases between them. Germline CDR1 SGHRS, CDR2 YFSETQ. The CDR3 spans 16 residues. CDR3: CASSLAGGGPNQPQHF. As DNA, the CDR3 is TGCGCCAGCAGCTTGGCCGGGGGGGGTCCCAATCAGCCCCAGCATTTT.

The gene calls are TRBV5-1 and TRBJ1-1; 8 bases agree with TRBD1. The germline gives CDR1 SGHRS, CDR2 YFSETQ. CDR3 length equals 14 residues. Unmatched junction bases numbered 7, after V lost 4 bases and J lost 5 bases. The DNA of the CDR3 is TGCGCCAGCAGCCTACAGGGGGATGAGACTGAAGCTTTCTTT. It is translated as CASSLQGDETEAFF.

The chain carries TRBV4-1 and TRBJ1-4; D is undetermined. From germline, CDR1 is MGHRA and CDR2 YSYEKL. This CDR3 is 17 amino acids long. The V and J ends lost 4 bases and 8 bases respectively, with 23 bases between them. CDR3 nucleotides: TGCGCCAGCAGCCTCCACCCGGGATCCGGGCCGGGGGAAAAACTGTTTTTT. It is translated as CASSLHPGSGPGEKLFF.

The gene calls are TRBV5-1 and TRBJ2-7, with D perhaps TRBD2 (6 bases). Per the germline V gene, CDR1 is SGHRS and CDR2 is YFSETQ. The CDR3 length is 15 residues. Trimming took off 0 bases at V and 0 bases at J, with 10 bases between the two ends. The CDR3 protein is CASSLGTGSSYEQYF. The CDR3 nucleotides read TGCGCCAGCAGCTTGGGGACCGGGAGCTCCTACGAGCAGTACTTC.

This clone has a handful of counts. The rearrangement uses TRBV7-9 and TRBJ2-7, with D unresolved. The germline gives CDR1 SEHNR, CDR2 FQNEAQ (reference sequence). The V end lost 1 base, the J end lost 3 bases, and 7 bases lay between the germline ends. The CDR3 totals 13 residues. The CDR3 reads CASSLGADYEQYF. The DNA of the CDR3 is TGTGCCAGCAGCTTAGGGGCAGACTACGAGCAGTACTTC.

This chain uses TRBV5-6 with TRBJ1-3; the match to TRBD1 covers 8 bases. Germline lookup yields CDR1 SGHDT and CDR2 YYEEEE. The length of the CDR3 is 15 residues. The junction had 6 bases not matched to a gene; V was cut back by 3 bases and J by 4 bases. The CDR3 DNA reads as TGTGCCAGCAGCTCCCTCGACAGGGGAGGAAACACCATATATTTT. Residues: CASSSLDRGGNTIYF.

The J gene is TRBJ2-3, the V gene TRBV7-9; a weak D match, TRBD2 (5 bases). CDR1 SEHNR and CDR2 FQNEAQ come from the germline V gene (reference sequence). The CDR3 has 13 amino acids. With 1 base removed from V and 4 bases from J, the gap between germline ends came to 6 bases. CDR3 coding DNA: TGTGCCAGCAGCTTAGTCGGGGCAGATACGCAGTATTTT. It translates to CASSLVGADTQYF.

This chain connects TRBV7-8 to TRBJ1-6; 11 nucleotides agree with TRBD1. CDR3 size: 15 residues. The germline gives CDR1 SGHVS, CDR2 FQNEAQ. With V trimmed by 5 bases and J by 9 bases, 6 bases remained unmatched. CDR3 loop: CASSPRDRGFSPLHF. The DNA for the CDR3 is TGTGCCAGCAGCCCCCGGGACAGGGGGTTTTCACCCCTCCACTTT.

The chain links TRBV15 to TRBJ1-2; D call uncertain. V lost 5 bases and J 8 bases, leaving 18 bases between the germline ends. Germline CDR1 LNHNV, CDR2 YYDKDF (reference sequence). The CDR3 runs to 14 residues. CDR3 in DNA: TGTGCCACCAGCCAACCCAGGAAGCTCTGGGGCTACACCTTC. Its translation is CATSQPRKLWGYTF.

This chain uses TRBV10-1 with TRBJ2-3; tentatively, D is TRBD2 (5 bases). V gave up 4 bases and J gave up 7 bases, with 15 bases separating them. Germline V gene lookup returns CDR1 WNHNN and CDR2 SYGVQD (reference sequence). The CDR3 is 14 residues long. The CDR3 sequence is CASSARGLGNTQYF. The CDR3 bases are TGCGCCAGCAGTGCGAGAGGACTTGGAAATACGCAGTATTTT.

The CDR3 loop is CASSLRLGGGDTQYF. For the CDR3, the DNA is TGCGCCAGCAGCTTAAGACTGGGTGGCGGGGATACGCAGTATTTT. This chain links TRBV5-1 with TRBJ2-3; a possible D gene is TRBD2 (5 bases). Trimming shortened V by 2 bases and J by 6 bases, and 16 bases separated the two germline ends. The CDR3 totals 15 residues. Germline lookup yields CDR1 SGHRS and CDR2 YFSETQ.

The chain employs TRBV25-1 and TRBJ2-1; 8 positions match TRBD2. The J segment lost 2 bases and the V segment lost 7 bases, leaving 10 bases of the junction unmatched. CDR3 size: 16 residues. Germline V gene lookup returns CDR1 MGHDK and CDR2 SYGVNS. The CDR3 sequence: CASTRAGGGPYNEQFF. The CDR3 nucleotides are TGTGCCAGCACCCGGGCGGGAGGCGGGCCCTACAATGAGCAGTTCTTC. Combining the CDR3 with reference TRBV25-1 and TRBJ2-1 gives the whole variable domain EADIYQTPRYLVIGTGKKITLECSQTMGHDKMYWYQQDPGMELHLIHYSYGVNSTEKGDLSSESTVSRIRTEHFPLTLESARPSHTSQYLCASTRAGGGPYNEQFFGPGTRLTVL.

The chain has TRBV6-4 and TRBJ1-6, with TRBD1 identical over 8 bases. The germline gives CDR1 MRHNA, CDR2 SNTAGT. V shed 6 bases, J shed 9 bases, and the junction held 10 bases outside the gene matches. CDR3 length equals 15 residues. The CDR3 sequence is CASSRDRQDGSPLHF. CDR3 sequence (DNA): TGTGCCAGCAGCAGGGACAGGCAGGATGGTTCACCCCTCCACTTT.

This chain uses TRBV7-2 with TRBJ1-1; TRBD1 agrees at 8 bases. This CDR3 has 15 amino acids. Trimming removed 2 bases from V and 5 bases from J; junction bases left unmatched: 7. CDR1 and CDR2 (germline): SGHTA, FQGNSA. The CDR3 bases are TGTGCCAGCAGCTTACCAGGGGGCCCTAGGACTGAAGCTTTCTTT. This sequence encodes CASSLPGGPRTEAFF. The whole variable domain, remainder taken from reference TRBV7-2 and TRBJ1-1, is GAGVSQSPSNKVTEKGKDVELRCDPISGHTALYWYRQSLGQGLEFLIYFQGNSAPDKSGLPSDRFSAERTGGSVSTLTIQRTQQEDSAVYLCASSLPGGPRTEAFFGQGTRLTVV.

This sequence joins TRBV7-2 and TRBJ1-2; D may be TRBD1 (5 bases). Trimming removed 4 bases from V and 6 bases from J, with 15 bases in between. CDR3 length equals 14 residues. From germline, CDR1 is SGHTA and CDR2 FQGNSA. CDR3: CASSYLRGGDGYTF. DNA for the CDR3: TGTGCCAGCAGCTACCTCCGGGGGGGGGATGGCTACACCTTC.

The J gene is TRBJ1-5, the V gene TRBV10-1; TRBD1 matches 7 bases. Germline loops: CDR1 WNHNN, CDR2 SYGVQD (reference sequence). CDR3 length equals 14 residues. V lost 3 bases to trimming and J lost 6 bases; unmatched junction nucleotides: 5. As DNA, the CDR3 is TGCGCCAGCAGTGATGACAGGGTGGCTCAGCCCCAGCATTTT. This encodes CASSDDRVAQPQHF.

This chain connects TRBV10-1 to TRBJ2-3; perhaps TRBD2 as D (5 bases). V lost 3 bases, J lost 1 base, and 14 bases lay in between. The CDR3 has 16 residues. From germline, CDR1 is WNHNN and CDR2 SYGVQD (reference sequence). Here the CDR3 DNA reads TGCGCCAGCAGTGATTCCACTAGAGTAGGCACAGATACGCAGTATTTT. Protein product: CASSDSTRVGTDTQYF.

The rearrangement uses TRBV12-3 or TRBV12-4 and TRBJ1-5, with D unclear. The CDR3 runs 13 residues. The ends were cut back, 7 bases at V and 6 bases at J, with 13 bases in the middle. The CDR3 coding sequence is TGTGCCAGCACCCGAGGGCGCGGTCAGCCCCAGCATTTT. Protein: CASTRGRGQPQHF.